The 6 T cell receptor beta chains below all came from one sample that was sequenced in a study of T cell repertoires in cytomegalovirus infection. TCRdb recomputed calls from the reads with MiXCR, one row per CDR3 protein. Of about 260,000 distinct CDR3 sequences listed, approximately 9.2% were seen once; the top ten hold approximately 15%. The sample comprised PBMCs. Receptors were obtained from a human donor in good health (CMV status not recorded). Some clones in this sample may be carry-over from other donors' samples.

The sample holds a few counts of this clonotype. This chain connects TRBV12-3 or TRBV12-4 to TRBJ1-1, with 9 positions matching TRBD1. The ends lost 1 base at V and 0 bases at J; junction bases unmatched: 3. This CDR3 has 16 residues. CDR3 in DNA: TGTGCCAGCAGTTTAGGCAGGGACAGGGTGAACACTGAAGCTTTCTTT. It codes for CASSLGRDRVNTEAFF.

This clonotype occurred many times. This chain connects TRBV7-2 to TRBJ1-3, with 9 bases that match TRBD1. V trimming: 2 bases; J trimming: 0 bases; junction bases outside the gene matches: 14. From germline, CDR1 is SGHTA and CDR2 FQGNSA. The CDR3 spans 20 residues. CDR3 residues: CASSLRGLDRGFHSGNTIYF. The CDR3 DNA follows: TGTGCCAGCAGCTTAAGGGGCCTGGACAGGGGATTTCACTCTGGAAACACCATATATTTT.

At least ten counts were recorded for this clonotype. The genes are TRBV11-2 and TRBJ1-5, with D perhaps TRBD1 (6 bases). V was trimmed by 3 bases and J by 2 bases, leaving 11 bases between them. CDR1 is SGHAT and CDR2 is FQNNGV in the germline V gene. The CDR3 length is 15 residues. Here the CDR3 reads CASSFRGDGNQPQHF. The CDR3 nucleotides are TGTGCCAGCAGCTTCAGGGGCGACGGCAATCAGCCCCAGCATTTT.

This clonotype occurred a few times. CDR3 amino acids: CASSYYRTSGSLREQYF. For the CDR3, the DNA is TGTGCCAGCAGTTACTACCGGACTAGCGGGAGTCTGAGGGAGCAGTACTTC. The chain uses TRBV6-5 and TRBJ2-7; 13 positions agree with TRBD2. The V gene end was trimmed by 1 base and the J gene end by 7 bases; junction bases not matched to a gene: 10. Germline V gene lookup returns CDR1 MNHEY and CDR2 SVGAGI. This CDR3 is built from 17 residues.

This clonotype was seen at least ten times. CDR3 amino acids: CATSDYRDFGQPQHF. Here the CDR3 DNA reads TGTGCCACCAGTGACTACAGGGATTTTGGTCAGCCCCAGCATTTT. The chain carries TRBV24-1 and TRBJ1-5, with a tentative D call TRBD1 (6 bases). The CDR3 covers 15 residues. Germline V gene data show CDR1 as KGHDR and CDR2 as SFDVKD. Trimming shortened V by 4 bases and J by 6 bases, and 15 bases separated the two germline ends.

This clonotype was seen at least ten times. The chain employs TRBV7-2 and TRBJ2-7; the D call may be TRBD1 or TRBD2 (5 bases each). Trimming took 7 bases from V and 0 from J, leaving 13 bases between them. CDR3 length: 14 residues. CDR1 is SGHTA, CDR2 FQGNSA, per germline. The CDR3 sequence is CASTQGPSSYEQYF. The CDR3 nucleotides read TGTGCCAGCACCCAGGGACCGAGCTCCTACGAGCAGTACTTC.